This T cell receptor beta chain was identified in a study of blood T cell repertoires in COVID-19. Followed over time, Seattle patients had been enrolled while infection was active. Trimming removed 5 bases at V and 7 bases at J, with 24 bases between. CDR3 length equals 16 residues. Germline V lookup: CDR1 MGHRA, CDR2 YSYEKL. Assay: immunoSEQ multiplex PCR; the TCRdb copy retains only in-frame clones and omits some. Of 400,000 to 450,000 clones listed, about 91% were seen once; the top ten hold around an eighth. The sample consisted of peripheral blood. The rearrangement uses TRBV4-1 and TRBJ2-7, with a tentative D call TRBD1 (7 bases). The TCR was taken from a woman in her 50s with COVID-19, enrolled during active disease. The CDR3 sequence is CASSGADTAGTEEQYF. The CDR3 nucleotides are TGCGCCAGCAGCGGAGCTGACACTGCGGGGACAGAAGAGCAGTACTTC.